Listed below are T cell receptor beta chains from one sample, sequenced in a study of T cell repertoires in cytomegalovirus infection. A single record per CDR3 protein comes from TCRdb applying MiXCR to the reads. The top ten clones hold approximately 18% of a sample with approximately 150,000 distinct CDR3 sequences, 5% to 6.5% of them seen once. Input material: PBMCs. Receptors were obtained from a human donor in good health (CMV status not recorded). Some clones in this sample may be carry-over from other donors' samples. Each CDR3 is given with its conserved first and last residue. A D gene is named only where the DNA matches it firmly. A clone size is listed for some rows: how often the clone was seen (once, few, many), or a class if it is expanded.

clone size	CDR3 length	V gene	D gene	J gene	CDR3 DNA	CDR3 protein
few	13	TRBV29-1	TRBD1	TRBJ2-3	TGCAGCGTGGCAAACAGGGGGACAGATACGCAGTATTTT	CSVANRGTDTQYF
many	13	TRBV27	.	TRBJ1-1	TGTGCCAGCCGACCGGGCCCGGGGACTGAAGCTTTCTTT	CASRPGPGTEAFF
few	14	TRBV28	TRBD1	TRBJ1-1	TGTGCCAGCCTCCCAACAGGGGCGATAAGGAAGGCTTTCTTT	CASLPTGAIRKAFF
.	13	TRBV5-4	.	TRBJ2-7	TGTGCCAGCAGCTTGGCCGGACGGGACGCGTCGGACTTC	CASSLAGRDASDF
few	12	TRBV28	.	TRBJ2-7	TGTGCCAGCAGTTTGACAGTGCACGAGCAGTACTTC	CASSLTVHEQYF
many	17	TRBV19	.	TRBJ2-2	TGTGCCAGTAGTATAGATAGAGGATGGGCCTCCGCCGGGGAGCTGTTTTTT	CASSIDRGWASAGELFF
many	13	TRBV6-5	.	TRBJ1-1	TGTGCCAGCAGTTGGGGGGGTGGGCTGAAAGCTTTCTTT	CASSWGGGLKAFF
many	14	TRBV19	TRBD1	TRBJ1-6	TGTGCCAGTAGTATCGACAGGGGATTTTCACCCCTCCACTTT	CASSIDRGFSPLHF
many	14	TRBV7-9	TRBD1	TRBJ2-7	TGTGCCAGCAGCGGGACAGGTTTCCTCTACGAGCAGTACTTC	CASSGTGFLYEQYF
many	12	TRBV7-2	.	TRBJ2-5	TGTGCCAGTTTCCGTCCAAGGGAGACCCAGTACTTC	CASFRPRETQYF
.	14	TRBV29-1	TRBD1	TRBJ2-1	TGCAGCGTTGAAGATGGACAGGGTTTCAATGAGCAGTTCTTC	CSVEDGQGFNEQFF
many	14	TRBV7-2	TRBD1	TRBJ2-7	TGTGCCAGCAGCTCAAACAGGGGGCCCTACGAGCAGTACTTC	CASSSNRGPYEQYF
many	15	TRBV7-2	.	TRBJ2-3	TGTGCCAGCAGCTTTGGCGAAAGATACACAGATACGCAGTATTTT	CASSFGERYTDTQYF